A single sample is the source of the 8 T cell receptor beta chains below, sequenced in a study of OX40 agonist ivuxolimab in advanced cancers. Here immunoSEQ multiplex PCR was the method, and the copy in TCRdb shows in-frame clones only, minus some. The repertoire holds tens of thousands of clones, approximately 92% seen once, with less than 10% in the top ten. Sequenced material: CD4+ or CD8+ T cells sorted from blood, taken in a trial of the OX40 agonist ivuxolimab. The receptors here all came from an adult with an advanced solid tumor such as melanoma, head and neck, liver or kidney cancer.

Only one count was recorded for this clone. V and J are TRBV9 and TRBJ1-1; D remains unclear. The CDR3 length is 12 residues. V was trimmed by 4 bases and J by 4 bases, leaving 8 bases between them. The germline CDR1 and CDR2 sequences are SGDLS and YYNGEE. The CDR3, as DNA: TGTGCCAGCAGCCCCACGAGCACTGAAGCTTTCTTT. It specifies CASSPTSTEAFF.

The V call is TRBV6-1, the J call TRBJ2-7; D is perhaps TRBD2 (5 bases). The CDR3 loop spans 12 amino acids. CDR1 and CDR2 from the germline V gene are MNHNS and SASEGT. Trimming pared 5 bases from V and 3 bases from J, leaving 8 bases between. DNA of the CDR3: TGTGCCAGCAGTCTCCGGGACTACGAGCAGTACTTC. The encoded protein is CASSLRDYEQYF.

CDR3 loop: CASSYGGTGELFF. CDR3 coding DNA: TGTGCCAGCAGCTACGGAGGGACCGGGGAGCTGTTTTTT. V gene TRBV5-6 combines with J gene TRBJ2-2; possibly TRBD2 for D (6 bases). The ends were cut back, 3 bases at V and 5 bases at J, with 8 bases in the middle. The CDR3 runs to 13 residues. Looked up from germline, CDR1 is SGHDT and CDR2 is YYEEEE.

V gene TRBV7-9 combines with J gene TRBJ2-7; the D gene is possibly TRBD1 (6 bases). The CDR3 length is 14 residues. Trimming removed 5 bases at V and 0 bases at J, with 11 bases between. From germline, CDR1 is SEHNR and CDR2 FQNEAQ (reference sequence). The CDR3 DNA reads TGTGCCAGCAGCCCTGAGACAGGCTCCTACGAGCAGTACTTC. Protein: CASSPETGSYEQYF.

This chain uses TRBV7-2 with TRBJ2-1; either TRBD1 or TRBD2 may supply D (6 bases each). The V end lost 5 bases, the J end lost 0 bases, and 11 bases lay between the germline ends. This CDR3 has 15 residues. Germline V lookup: CDR1 SGHTA, CDR2 FQGNSA. This CDR3 is CASSLGGHSYNEQFF. The CDR3 region has the DNA TGTGCCAGCAGCCTCGGGGGCCACTCCTACAATGAGCAGTTCTTC. The full variable domain, its missing parts supplied by reference TRBV7-2 and TRBJ2-1, is GAGVSQSPSNKVTEKGKDVELRCDPISGHTALYWYRQSLGQGLEFLIYFQGNSAPDKSGLPSDRFSAERTGGSVSTLTIQRTQQEDSAVYLCASSLGGHSYNEQFFGPGTRLTVL.

The V and J genes are TRBV6-4 and TRBJ2-7, with D hard to call. CDR1 MRHNA and CDR2 SNTAGT come from the germline V gene. V lost 2 bases and J 4 bases, leaving 3 bases between the germline ends. CDR3 length equals 11 residues. CDR3 protein: CASSDPYEQYF. CDR3 nucleotides: TGTGCCAGCAGTGACCCTTACGAGCAGTACTTC.

The chain uses TRBV7-8 and TRBJ2-7; perhaps TRBD1 as D (5 bases). CDR3 length equals 13 residues. CDR1 is SGHVS and CDR2 is FQNEAQ in the germline V gene. The ends were cut back, 1 base at V and 2 bases at J, with 6 bases in the middle. CDR3 bases: TGTGCCAGCAGCTTAGTAGGGGCCTACGAGCAGTACTTC. It specifies CASSLVGAYEQYF.

The V gene is TRBV7-6, the J gene TRBJ1-1, with D perhaps TRBD1 (6 bases). The CDR3 runs to 15 residues. Germline V gives CDR1 SGHVS, CDR2 FNYEAQ. V lost 2 bases to trimming and J lost 5 bases, with 15 bases between them. CDR3 DNA: TGTGCCAGCAGCTTAATGCTAGGGCAGGGGACTGAAGCTTTCTTT. This translates into CASSLMLGQGTEAFF.